Listed below are T cell receptor beta chains from one sample, sequenced in a study of HIV-infected patients and healthy controls. Via MiXCR, TCRdb re-called the 5' RACE reads, giving one row per CDR3 protein. Here the sample spans some 20,000 distinct CDR3 sequences, around a fifth being singletons. The sequencing input was CD8+ T cells from blood. The receptors come from a human donor in good health. The CDR3 runs from the conserved cysteine through the conserved F or W. A D gene is named only where the DNA matches it firmly. Some rows have no size entry. The others give once, few or many, or a class for an expanded clone.

>few|TRBJ1-4|TRBV28|NA
TGTGCCAGCAGTCCCCCGGCAGATACGTACCTATCGAAACTGTTTTTT
CASSPPADTYLSKLFF
>many|TRBJ2-3|TRBV7-8|TRBD2
TGTGCCAGCAGATCCGGGACTAGCGGATTCTCCTACACAGATACGCAGTATTTT
CASRSGTSGFSYTDTQYF
>many|TRBJ2-3|TRBV12-3/TRBV12-4|NA
TGTGCCAGCAGTCTCGGGGGATTTAGCACAGATACGCAGTATTTT
CASSLGGFSTDTQYF
>many|TRBJ1-5|TRBV6-5|TRBD1
TGTGCCAGCAGTCCGACAGGGGGACCGCGCAATCAGCCCCAGCATTTT
CASSPTGGPRNQPQHF
>NA|TRBJ2-1|TRBV7-2|NA
TGTGCCAGCAGCTTTGACTTTCAGTACAATGAGCAGTTCTTC
CASSFDFQYNEQFF
>few|TRBJ2-2|TRBV9|NA
TGTGCCAGCAGCGTAAACACCGGGGAGCTGTTTTTT
CASSVNTGELFF
>medium-sized|TRBJ2-7|TRBV5-1|NA
TGCGCCAGCAGCTTACGGGACAGCGGGTACGAGCAGTACTTC
CASSLRDSGYEQYF
>NA|TRBJ1-2|TRBV19|NA
TGTGCCAGTAGTATATCGACAGGCAACTATGGCTACACCTTC
CASSISTGNYGYTF
>many|TRBJ2-7|TRBV10-3|TRBD1
TGTGCCATCAGAGACCCGGGACAGCACTACGAGCAGTACTTC
CAIRDPGQHYEQYF
>few|TRBJ1-2|TRBV29-1|TRBD1
TGCAGCGTTGCCCATGGGACAGGAAACTATGGCTACACCTTC
CSVAHGTGNYGYTF
>few|TRBJ2-3|TRBV10-3|NA
TGTGCCATCAGTGAGTTGGAGATCTCCGAAAAATACACAGATACGCAGTATTTT
CAISELEISEKYTDTQYF
>few|TRBJ1-1|TRBV27|NA
TGTGCCAGCAGCTCTGGCTGGGGGATTAACACTGAAGCTTTCTTT
CASSSGWGINTEAFF
>NA|TRBJ2-3|TRBV24-1|NA
TGTGCCACCAGTGATGGGCAGTTCAGCACAGATACGCAGTATTTT
CATSDGQFSTDTQYF
>many|TRBJ1-5|TRBV29-1|NA
TGCAGCGCCCGTAGCGTCGAGGATCAGCCCCAGCATTTT
CSARSVEDQPQHF
>few|TRBJ1-2|TRBV5-1|TRBD1
TGCGCCAGCAGCAAGGACAGGGACTTTAGCTATGGCTACACCTTC
CASSKDRDFSYGYTF
>NA|TRBJ2-1|TRBV6-5|TRBD2
TGTGCCAGCAGTTACTCGAGGTTGTTAGCGGGAGAGCAGTTCTTC
CASSYSRLLAGEQFF
>few|TRBJ1-1|TRBV6-2/TRBV6-3|NA
TGTGCCAGCAGTTTCCCTCCGTTCGGGGGGCGCGACACTGAAGCTTTCTTT
CASSFPPFGGRDTEAFF
>many|TRBJ2-7|TRBV21-1|NA
TGTGCCAGCCGAGAGGCAGGGGGCGTTTCCTACGAGCAGTACTTC
CASREAGGVSYEQYF
>few|TRBJ2-7|TRBV4-2|TRBD2
TGTGCCAGCAGCCAAGTGTTACCAGCGGGGAGCTCCTACGAGCAGTACTTC
CASSQVLPAGSSYEQYF